This T cell receptor (beta chain) was captured by sequencing in a study of response to subunit inactivated influenza vaccine. Whole-study findings and limits: The authors offered the suggestion that each seasonal influenza vaccination recruits few new T cells.

MiXCR, run by TCRdb on the RT-PCR reads, gives a single entry per CDR3 protein. This table has about 310,000 distinct CDR3 sequences, 20% to 25% appearing once. The V end was cut by 4 bases, the J end by 3 bases, with 12 bases between. CDR3 length equals 15 residues. Germline lookup yields CDR1 SEHNR and CDR2 FQNEAQ (reference sequence). With regard to this clonotype: Its target is not known.

The TCR originated in a man aged 50 to 69 who received an inactivated influenza vaccine. This chain links TRBV7-9 with TRBJ1-4; unclear D gene. Here the sequenced sample was PBMCs from blood, taken approximately 22 months after vaccination. Here the CDR3 reads CASSSSVVANEKLFF. CDR3 DNA: TGTGCCAGCAGCTCATCAGTCGTAGCTAATGAAAAACTGTTTTTT.